The 3 T cell receptor beta chains presented below share a single source sample, sequenced in a study of blood T cell repertoires in COVID-19. The table came from immunoSEQ multiplex PCR; TCRdb's copy has only in-frame clones and leaves some out. The table lists hundreds of thousands of clones, 70% to 90% of them singletons. Sequencing was performed on peripheral blood. The source of these receptors is a man aged 45-65 years with acute or convalescent COVID-19.

This clone was picked up a small number of times. The chain recombines TRBV2 with TRBJ1-5; D is perhaps TRBD1 (5 bases). Germline V gene data show CDR1 as SNHLY and CDR2 as FYNNEI. The CDR3 loop spans 13 amino acids. Trimming removed 4 bases from V and 5 bases from J, with 9 bases in between. Here the CDR3 DNA reads TGTGCCAGCAGTGTGGGCAGGGATCAGCCCCAGCATTTT. Residues: CASSVGRDQPQHF.

CDR3 bases: TGTGCCACCAGCAGAGATGTCCTAGCGGGGGCCACCGGGGAGCTGTTTTTT. This translates into CATSRDVLAGATGELFF. This sequence joins TRBV15 and TRBJ2-2; 10 bases are a match to TRBD2. Trimming at V came to 0 bases and at J to 4 bases, leaving 5 bases not matched to a gene. This CDR3 comprises 17 residues. Germline loops: CDR1 LNHNV, CDR2 YYDKDF (reference sequence).

The J gene is TRBJ1-3, the V gene TRBV7-6; possible D gene TRBD1, 6 bases. Trimming took 6 bases from V and 4 from J, leaving 19 bases between them. The CDR3 runs 16 residues. Germline CDR1 is SGHVS and CDR2 is FNYEAQ. In DNA form, the CDR3 reads TGTGCCAGCAGTCTTACGACGGGACAACCGGGAAACACCATATATTTT. Protein product: CASSLTTGQPGNTIYF.